Listed below are T cell receptor beta chains from one sample, sequenced in a study of T cell responses to AZD1222 COVID-19 vaccine. Generated by immunoSEQ multiplex PCR, the TCRdb table keeps only in-frame clones and is missing some. This sample has about 35,000 clones; 65% to 90% occur once, and the top ten carry around 6.5%. The input for sequencing was peripheral blood, taken on day 0 of AZD1222 vaccination. Source of these receptors: an adult in good health. Both conserved end residues are part of each CDR3. The order of the fields is V gene, J gene, clone size, D gene, CDR3 protein, CDR3 DNA. The D gene is left open where the match is weak. Size values are once, few and many counts, or a class for expanded clones, and some rows have none.

v_gene: TRBV11-2
j_gene: TRBJ1-1
abundance: few
d_gene: TRBD1
CDR3aa: CASSHAPGQGMNTEAFF
CDR3nt: TGTGCCAGCAGCCACGCCCCGGGACAGGGAATGAACACTGAAGCTTTCTTT

v_gene: TRBV21-1
j_gene: TRBJ1-5
abundance: NA
d_gene: NA
CDR3aa: CASSKLPGVSVNQPQHF
CDR3nt: TGTGCCAGCAGCAAATTGCCAGGGGTTAGTGTCAATCAGCCCCAGCATTTT

v_gene: TRBV28
j_gene: TRBJ2-7
abundance: NA
d_gene: NA
CDR3aa: CASSFRGVPYEQYF
CDR3nt: TGTGCCAGCAGTTTCCGGGGTGTCCCCTACGAGCAGTACTTC

v_gene: TRBV7-9
j_gene: TRBJ1-1
abundance: NA
d_gene: NA
CDR3aa: CASSLAGRYEAFF
CDR3nt: TGTGCCAGCAGCTTAGCAGGGCGGTATGAAGCTTTCTTT

v_gene: TRBV11-1
j_gene: TRBJ1-1
abundance: NA
d_gene: TRBD1
CDR3aa: CASSIPGGEAFF
CDR3nt: TGTGCCAGCAGCATTCCAGGGGGGGAAGCTTTCTTT

v_gene: TRBV30
j_gene: TRBJ2-3
abundance: NA
d_gene: TRBD2
CDR3aa: CAGTSGRTDTQYF
CDR3nt: TGTGCCGGGACTAGCGGACGCACAGATACGCAGTATTTT

v_gene: TRBV5-1
j_gene: TRBJ2-1
abundance: NA
d_gene: TRBD2
CDR3aa: CASSWGLAGMAEQFF
CDR3nt: TGCGCCAGCAGCTGGGGACTAGCGGGAATGGCTGAGCAGTTCTTC

v_gene: TRBV9
j_gene: TRBJ1-1
abundance: NA
d_gene: TRBD1
CDR3aa: CASSPGGGGGTEAFF
CDR3nt: TGTGCCAGCAGCCCAGGGGGTGGGGGCGGTACTGAAGCTTTCTTT

v_gene: TRBV7-2
j_gene: TRBJ1-6
abundance: NA
d_gene: TRBD1
CDR3aa: CASSLVGDRGSSPLHF
CDR3nt: TGTGCCAGCAGCTTAGTCGGGGACAGAGGGAGTTCACCCCTCCACTTT

v_gene: TRBV29-1
j_gene: TRBJ2-3
abundance: few
d_gene: NA
CDR3aa: CSVGVRETGTDTQYF
CDR3nt: TGCAGCGTTGGAGTTCGGGAGACGGGCACAGATACGCAGTATTTT

v_gene: TRBV7-7
j_gene: TRBJ2-1
abundance: NA
d_gene: TRBD2
CDR3aa: CASSSGLAGGEDEQFF
CDR3nt: TGTGCTAGCAGCTCCGGACTAGCGGGGGGGGAAGATGAGCAGTTCTTC

v_gene: TRBV18
j_gene: TRBJ1-2
abundance: few
d_gene: TRBD1
CDR3aa: CASSPPGTGSIYGYTF
CDR3nt: TGTGCCAGCTCACCACCCGGGACAGGCTCGATCTATGGCTACACCTTC

v_gene: TRBV10-2
j_gene: TRBJ1-2
abundance: NA
d_gene: NA
CDR3aa: CASSESDRVYGYTF
CDR3nt: TGCGCCAGCAGTGAGTCGGACAGAGTATATGGCTACACCTTC

v_gene: TRBV7-9
j_gene: TRBJ2-2
abundance: NA
d_gene: TRBD1
CDR3aa: CASSLGQVDTGELFF
CDR3nt: TGTGCCAGCAGTCTCGGACAGGTGGACACCGGGGAGCTGTTTTTT

v_gene: TRBV7-9
j_gene: TRBJ1-3
abundance: once
d_gene: NA
CDR3aa: CASSLANSGNTIYF
CDR3nt: TGTGCCAGCAGCTTAGCCAACTCTGGAAACACCATATATTTT

v_gene: TRBV3-1/TRBV3-2
j_gene: TRBJ2-7
abundance: NA
d_gene: TRBD2
CDR3aa: CASRPLAGGQGEQYF
CDR3nt: TGTGCCAGCAGACCACTAGCGGGAGGCCAGGGGGAGCAGTACTTC

v_gene: TRBV18
j_gene: TRBJ1-5
abundance: NA
d_gene: TRBD1
CDR3aa: CASSQDRGPQPQHF
CDR3nt: TGTGCCAGCTCACAGGACAGGGGGCCTCAGCCCCAGCATTTT

v_gene: TRBV4-1
j_gene: TRBJ1-2
abundance: NA
d_gene: TRBD1
CDR3aa: CASSQGERQGARGYTF
CDR3nt: TGCGCCAGCAGCCAAGGTGAGAGACAGGGGGCGCGGGGCTACACCTTC

v_gene: TRBV7-2
j_gene: TRBJ2-1
abundance: NA
d_gene: NA
CDR3aa: CASSSRGNEQFF
CDR3nt: TGTGCCAGCAGCTCCAGAGGCAATGAGCAGTTCTTC

v_gene: TRBV5-6
j_gene: TRBJ1-5
abundance: NA
d_gene: NA
CDR3aa: CASSLGGTLGNQPQHF
CDR3nt: TGTGCCAGCAGCTTGGGGGGAACCCTCGGCAATCAGCCCCAGCATTTT

v_gene: TRBV28
j_gene: TRBJ2-7
abundance: NA
d_gene: TRBD2
CDR3aa: CASSLAGGNSVQQYF
CDR3nt: TGTGCCAGCAGCCTAGCGGGGGGGAACTCGGTGCAGCAGTACTTC

v_gene: TRBV7-2
j_gene: TRBJ2-3
abundance: NA
d_gene: NA
CDR3aa: CASSWGLRADTQYF
CDR3nt: TGTGCCAGCAGCTGGGGTCTGAGGGCAGATACGCAGTATTTT

v_gene: TRBV19
j_gene: TRBJ1-5
abundance: NA
d_gene: TRBD1
CDR3aa: CASTSTRDRGYYSNQPQHF
CDR3nt: TGTGCCAGTACATCAACCCGGGACAGGGGGTATTATAGCAATCAGCCCCAGCATTTT

v_gene: TRBV4-1
j_gene: TRBJ1-1
abundance: few
d_gene: TRBD1
CDR3aa: CASSQPGTGALLFF
CDR3nt: TGCGCCAGCAGCCAACCCGGGACAGGGGCCTTGCTCTTCTTT

v_gene: TRBV10-3
j_gene: TRBJ1-2
abundance: few
d_gene: TRBD1
CDR3aa: CAISPQGWGYTF
CDR3nt: TGTGCCATCAGTCCACAGGGGTGGGGCTACACCTTC

v_gene: TRBV24-1
j_gene: TRBJ2-1
abundance: once
d_gene: TRBD2
CDR3aa: CATSDISGSSYNEQFF
CDR3nt: TGTGCCACCAGTGATATTAGCGGGAGCTCCTACAATGAGCAGTTCTTC

v_gene: TRBV7-8
j_gene: TRBJ1-4
abundance: NA
d_gene: NA
CDR3aa: CASSASGLSNEKLFF
CDR3nt: TGTGCCAGCAGCGCTTCGGGACTGAGTAATGAAAAACTGTTTTTT

v_gene: TRBV28
j_gene: TRBJ1-4
abundance: NA
d_gene: NA
CDR3aa: CASSPPTNNEKLFF
CDR3nt: TGTGCCAGCAGTCCCCCCACAAATAATGAAAAACTGTTTTTT

v_gene: TRBV19
j_gene: TRBJ2-2
abundance: NA
d_gene: NA
CDR3aa: CASSNQTQTDTGELFF
CDR3nt: TGTGCCAGTAGTAACCAGACCCAAACGGACACCGGGGAGCTGTTTTTT

v_gene: TRBV6-4
j_gene: TRBJ1-2
abundance: NA
d_gene: NA
CDR3aa: CASSEDSWGNYTF
CDR3nt: TGTGCCAGCAGCGAGGACAGCTGGGGTAACTACACCTTC

v_gene: TRBV3-1/TRBV3-2
j_gene: TRBJ1-1
abundance: NA
d_gene: NA
CDR3aa: CASSLGGQGNTEAFF
CDR3nt: TGTGCCAGCAGCCTCGGCGGGCAGGGGAACACTGAAGCTTTCTTT

v_gene: TRBV7-8
j_gene: TRBJ1-5
abundance: NA
d_gene: NA
CDR3aa: CASSLDAQGPYSNQPQHF
CDR3nt: TGTGCCAGCAGCTTAGATGCCCAGGGACCATATAGCAATCAGCCCCAGCATTTT

v_gene: TRBV19
j_gene: TRBJ2-7
abundance: once
d_gene: NA
CDR3aa: CASSISPGYSYEQYF
CDR3nt: TGTGCCAGTAGCATATCCCCAGGGTACTCCTACGAGCAGTACTTC

v_gene: TRBV6-7
j_gene: TRBJ2-1
abundance: NA
d_gene: NA
CDR3aa: CASCPPAAANEQFF
CDR3nt: TGTGCCAGCTGCCCCCCCGCCGCCGCCAATGAGCAGTTCTTC

v_gene: TRBV4-1
j_gene: TRBJ2-7
abundance: NA
d_gene: TRBD1
CDR3aa: CASSHYRGDLYEQYF
CDR3nt: TGCGCCAGCAGCCACTACAGGGGTGATCTCTACGAGCAGTACTTC

v_gene: TRBV3-1/TRBV3-2
j_gene: TRBJ2-7
abundance: NA
d_gene: TRBD2
CDR3aa: CASSQTSGPGVEQYF
CDR3nt: TGTGCCAGCAGCCAAACTAGCGGACCCGGGGTCGAGCAGTACTTC

v_gene: TRBV7-2
j_gene: TRBJ1-2
abundance: NA
d_gene: NA
CDR3aa: CASSLAPDRANYGYTF
CDR3nt: TGTGCCAGCAGCTTGGCCCCGGACAGAGCTAACTATGGCTACACCTTC

v_gene: TRBV6-2/TRBV6-3
j_gene: TRBJ1-6
abundance: NA
d_gene: NA
CDR3aa: CASSHPAGASPLHF
CDR3nt: TGTGCCAGCAGTCACCCGGCGGGGGCTTCACCCCTCCACTTT

v_gene: TRBV11-2
j_gene: TRBJ2-1
abundance: NA
d_gene: NA
CDR3aa: CASSLATSSYNEQFF
CDR3nt: TGTGCCAGCAGCTTAGCTACTTCCTCCTACAATGAGCAGTTCTTC

v_gene: TRBV30
j_gene: TRBJ1-5
abundance: NA
d_gene: NA
CDR3aa: CAWSVDENQPQHF
CDR3nt: TGTGCCTGGAGTGTCGATGAAAATCAGCCCCAGCATTTT

v_gene: TRBV6-5
j_gene: TRBJ2-5
abundance: NA
d_gene: NA
CDR3aa: CASSYSGFQETQYF
CDR3nt: TGTGCCAGCAGTTACTCGGGCTTCCAAGAGACCCAGTACTTC

v_gene: TRBV6-5
j_gene: TRBJ2-5
abundance: NA
d_gene: TRBD1
CDR3aa: CASSYSKGQGETQYF
CDR3nt: TGTGCCAGCAGTTACTCGAAGGGACAGGGGGAGACCCAGTACTTC

v_gene: TRBV7-9
j_gene: TRBJ1-2
abundance: NA
d_gene: NA
CDR3aa: CASSTGRWYGYTF
CDR3nt: TGTGCCAGCAGCACCGGACGGTGGTATGGCTACACCTTC

v_gene: TRBV28
j_gene: TRBJ1-5
abundance: few
d_gene: NA
CDR3aa: CASRAATGPNQPQHF
CDR3nt: TGTGCCAGCAGAGCCGCAACAGGGCCCAATCAGCCCCAGCATTTT

v_gene: TRBV7-2
j_gene: TRBJ1-1
abundance: NA
d_gene: NA
CDR3aa: CASSLNTNTEAFF
CDR3nt: TGTGCCAGCAGCTTAAACACGAACACTGAAGCTTTCTTT

v_gene: TRBV2
j_gene: TRBJ1-2
abundance: NA
d_gene: NA
CDR3aa: CASSVGRELDGYTF
CDR3nt: TGTGCCAGCAGCGTTGGGAGGGAATTGGATGGCTACACCTTC